This T cell receptor (beta chain) appears in the sequencing data of a study of T cell responses to AZD1222 COVID-19 vaccine (dated by TCRdb to the early 2020s). A note on the overall study: A total of 233 trial participants underwent TCR sequencing, of whom more than 200 had received two doses of AZD1222 and about 26 had received two doses of the MenACWY control vaccine. Trial participants were enrolled by age into 18-55, 56-69 and 70-plus year subgroups, with 148, 28 and 57 TCR-sequenced participants respectively. Overall study outcomes, separate from this receptor: The vaccine-associated CD4 TCRs covered the entire spike protein, and the dominant responses fell in regions 160-218 and 743-854. Because no day 14 peak-response samples were available, repertoires were characterized only after the peak T cell response. In the small 56-69-year group, the increase in depth fell short of significance, most likely because of low power. Nearly half of unique spike-specific TCRs reportedly recognized epitopes outside regions mutated in the B.1.351 and B.1.1.7 variants. Conclusions about previously exposed vaccinees were limited because only six AZD1222 recipients were SARS-CoV-2 seropositive at baseline. After two AZD1222 doses, spike-specific TCR breadth and depth were significantly higher than at day 0 and than in MenACWY recipients. Participants were mostly white British, with more females than males. The authors suggested clonal diversity may have been underestimated.

The time point label of this sample denotes: baseline before first vaccination. The treatment or condition label on this specimen signifies: meningococcal conjugate vaccine given as trial control. The vaccinee samples were drawn from two UK trials, COV001 and COV002, one of which was a single-blind randomized controlled phase 2/3 trial testing AZD1222 (ChAdOx1 nCoV-19) in healthy adults. For TCRbeta chain sequencing, PBMC samples from trial participants were taken at day 0 and at day 28 after the second dose. Comment on this clone: Its recognized antigen is unknown. Base-call qualities are not available, and no considerably larger clone is one nucleotide away.

The CDR3 regions of human TCRbeta chains were analyzed by immunosequencing. The original pipeline was this. TCRs in the repertoires were compared against a reference library of SARS-CoV-2-specific TCRs that had been generated with the MIRA antigen-specificity platform. Breadth meant the fraction of unique TCRs that were SARS-CoV-2-associated, whereas depth meant the fraction of total T cells that were SARS-CoV-2-associated. Using the MIRA data, every spike-specific TCR was mapped to the spike region that the TCR reacted to and assigned to either a CD4 or a CD8 class. Log10-transformed breadth and depth values were compared by one-way ANOVA with Sidak's multiple comparisons tests. The table comes from immuneACCESS by way of TCRdb, which keeps in-frame sequences with V and J called. Part of the clones is missing from these tables; in studies checked, under half for an unresolved V gene and the rest for unknown reasons. V and J calls and clone size are copied from that table; D and trimming were computed from the DNA. The sample data list tens of thousands of clones, and around 90% of these were observed just once. Approximately 5.2% of the sample comes from the top ten.

From the cysteine through the phenylalanine, the CDR3 covers 14 amino acids. CDR3 DNA is the only sequence kept; it has 42 bases, read in frame from the first base. V gives up 1 base and J gives up 6 bases, and the segment between their germline ends measures 13 bases. CDR1 and CDR2, looked up from the germline V gene (reference sequence), are SEHNR and FQNEAQ. The rearranged chain carries TRBV7-9 and TRBJ2-7; the D gene cannot be resolved reliably. The TCR sequence derives from an adult in good health. The sequencing used peripheral blood, collected on day 0 of MenACWY control vaccination. The nucleotide sequence is given as TGTGCCAGCAGCTTAGGGCCGGGCCCAGTCGAGCAGTACTTC. This sequence encodes CASSLGPGPVEQYF.